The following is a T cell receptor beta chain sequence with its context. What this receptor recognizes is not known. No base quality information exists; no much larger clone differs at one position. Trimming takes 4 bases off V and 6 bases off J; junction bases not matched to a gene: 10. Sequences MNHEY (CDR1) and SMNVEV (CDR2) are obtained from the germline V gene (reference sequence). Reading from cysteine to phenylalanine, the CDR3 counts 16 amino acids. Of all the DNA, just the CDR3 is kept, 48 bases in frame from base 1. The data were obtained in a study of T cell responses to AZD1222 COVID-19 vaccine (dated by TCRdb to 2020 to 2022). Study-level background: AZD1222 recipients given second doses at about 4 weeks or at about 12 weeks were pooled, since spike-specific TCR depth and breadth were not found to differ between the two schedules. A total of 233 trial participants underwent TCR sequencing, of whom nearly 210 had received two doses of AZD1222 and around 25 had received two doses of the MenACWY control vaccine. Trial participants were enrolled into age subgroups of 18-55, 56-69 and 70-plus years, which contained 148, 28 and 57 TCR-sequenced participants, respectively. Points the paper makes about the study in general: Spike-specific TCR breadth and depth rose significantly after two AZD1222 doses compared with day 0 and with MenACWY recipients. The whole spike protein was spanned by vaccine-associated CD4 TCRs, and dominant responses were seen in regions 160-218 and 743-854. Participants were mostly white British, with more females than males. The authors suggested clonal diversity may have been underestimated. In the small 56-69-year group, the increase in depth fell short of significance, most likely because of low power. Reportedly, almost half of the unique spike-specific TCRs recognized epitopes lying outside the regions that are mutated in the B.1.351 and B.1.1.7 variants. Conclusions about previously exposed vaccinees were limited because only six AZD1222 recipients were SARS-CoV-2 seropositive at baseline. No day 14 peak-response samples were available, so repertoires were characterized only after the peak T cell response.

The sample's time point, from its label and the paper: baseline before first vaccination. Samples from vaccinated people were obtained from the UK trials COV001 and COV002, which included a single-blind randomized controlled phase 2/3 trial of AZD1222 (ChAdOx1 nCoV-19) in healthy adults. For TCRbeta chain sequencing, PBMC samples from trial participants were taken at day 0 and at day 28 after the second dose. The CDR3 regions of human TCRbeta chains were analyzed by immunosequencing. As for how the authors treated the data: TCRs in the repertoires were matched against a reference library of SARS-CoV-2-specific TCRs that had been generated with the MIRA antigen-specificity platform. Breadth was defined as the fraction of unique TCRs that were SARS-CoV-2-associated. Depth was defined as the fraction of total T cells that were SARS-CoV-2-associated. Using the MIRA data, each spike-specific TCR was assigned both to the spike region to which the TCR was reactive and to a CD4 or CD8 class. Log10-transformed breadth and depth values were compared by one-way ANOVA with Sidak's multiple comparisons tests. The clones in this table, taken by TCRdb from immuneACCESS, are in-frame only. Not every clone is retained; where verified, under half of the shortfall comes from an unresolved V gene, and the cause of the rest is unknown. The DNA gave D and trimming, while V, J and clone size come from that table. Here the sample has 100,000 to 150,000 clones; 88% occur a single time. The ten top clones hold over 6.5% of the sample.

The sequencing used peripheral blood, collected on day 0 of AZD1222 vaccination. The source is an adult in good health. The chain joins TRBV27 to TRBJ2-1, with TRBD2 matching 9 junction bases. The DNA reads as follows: TGTGCCAGCAGTTCTAGAGGGACTAGCTTTAGCAATGAGCAGTTCTTC. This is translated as CASSSRGTSFSNEQFF.